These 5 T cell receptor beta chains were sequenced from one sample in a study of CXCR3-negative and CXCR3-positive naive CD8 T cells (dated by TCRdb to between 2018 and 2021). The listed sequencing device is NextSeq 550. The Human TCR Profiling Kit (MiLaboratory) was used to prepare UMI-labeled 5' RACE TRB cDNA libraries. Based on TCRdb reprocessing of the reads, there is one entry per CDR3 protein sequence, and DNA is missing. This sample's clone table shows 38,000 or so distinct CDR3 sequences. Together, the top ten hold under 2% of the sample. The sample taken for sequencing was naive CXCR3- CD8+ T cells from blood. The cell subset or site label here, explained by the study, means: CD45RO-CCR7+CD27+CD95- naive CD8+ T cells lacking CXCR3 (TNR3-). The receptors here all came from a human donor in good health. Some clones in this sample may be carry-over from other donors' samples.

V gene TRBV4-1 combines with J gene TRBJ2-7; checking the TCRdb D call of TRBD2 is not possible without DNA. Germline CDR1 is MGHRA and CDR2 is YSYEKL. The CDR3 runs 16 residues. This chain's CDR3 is CASSQDGSGSFYEQYF.

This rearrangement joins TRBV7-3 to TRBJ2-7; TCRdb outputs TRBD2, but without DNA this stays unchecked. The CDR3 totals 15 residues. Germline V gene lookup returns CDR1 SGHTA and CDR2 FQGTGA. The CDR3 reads CASSLVAGSSYEQYF.

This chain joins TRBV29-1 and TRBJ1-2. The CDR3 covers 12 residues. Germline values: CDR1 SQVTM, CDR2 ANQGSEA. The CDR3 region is CSVGGVGYGYTF.

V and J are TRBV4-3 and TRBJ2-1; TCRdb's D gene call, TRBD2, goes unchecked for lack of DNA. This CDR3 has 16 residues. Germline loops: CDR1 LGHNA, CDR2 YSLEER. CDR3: CASSQDRASGSTEQFF.

CDR3 amino acids: CAISEERSSLENTF. The chain combines TRBV10-3 with TRBJ1-2. There are 14 residues in the CDR3. The germline gives CDR1 ENHRY, CDR2 SYGVKD.